Following are 18 T cell receptor beta chains from one sample sequenced in a study of T cell changes during pregnancy in multiple sclerosis. Clones were read by immunoSEQ multiplex PCR, and TCRdb kept only the in-frame ones, dropping some. The sample contains tens of thousands of clones, under 90% of which appear only once. The sample here was peripheral blood, taken in the first trimester of pregnancy. The receptor set was obtained from a female donor in good health, enrolled as a control in a pregnancy study.

J is TRBJ2-7 and V is TRBV4-1; 9 positions match TRBD1. The CDR3 extends over 16 amino acids. The germline V gene has CDR1 MGHRA and CDR2 YSYEKL. V lost 1 base and J lost 3; bases outside the gene matches: 7. The CDR3 DNA is TGCGCCAGCAGCCAAGCCCCGGGACAGGGTTTCTACGAGCAGTACTTC. Translating it yields CASSQAPGQGFYEQYF.

The chain uses TRBV5-4 and TRBJ2-1; 9 nucleotides agree with TRBD2. The length of the CDR3 is 15 residues. The germline V gene has CDR1 SGHNT and CDR2 YYREEE (reference sequence). J gave up 5 bases and V 10 bases, and 13 bases lay outside the gene matches. The CDR3 here is CASKPGTSKNNEQFF. The CDR3 region has the DNA TGTGCCTCCAAGCCCGGGACTAGCAAAAACAATGAGCAGTTCTTC.

The V call is TRBV6-5, the J call TRBJ2-1; 10 nucleotides agree with TRBD1. The CDR3 consists of 15 residues. In germline, CDR1 is MNHEY, CDR2 SVGAGI. The V segment lost 7 bases and the J segment 8 bases; nucleotides outside the gene matches: 11. CDR3 DNA: TGTGCCAGCACGCGACAGGGGGCTACCAGGGATGAGCAGTTCTTC. Residues: CASTRQGATRDEQFF.

The chain joins TRBV30 to TRBJ1-6; 10 nucleotides line up with TRBD1. There are 14 residues in the CDR3. Germline CDR1 and CDR2: GTSNPN and SVGIG (reference sequence). The V gene end was trimmed by 2 bases and the J gene end by 8 bases; junction bases not matched to a gene: 3. CDR3 sequence (DNA): TGTGCCTGGAGTTCGGGACAGGGGCATTCACCCCTCCACTTT. Amino acid sequence: CAWSSGQGHSPLHF.

This clone was seen a few times. The chain couples TRBV10-3 to TRBJ1-2; 7 bases line up with TRBD1. J gave up 4 bases and V 0 bases, and 11 bases lay outside the gene matches. This CDR3 region has 17 residues. Germline-derived CDR1 and CDR2 are ENHRY and SYGVKD. In DNA, the CDR3 is TGTGCCATCAGTGAGTCGAAATTAGAACAGGGGCTCTATGGCTACACCTTC. Its protein is CAISESKLEQGLYGYTF.

V gene TRBV9 combines with J gene TRBJ2-1, with D hard to call. There are 12 residues in the CDR3. Germline-derived CDR1 and CDR2 are SGDLS and YYNGEE. The ends were cut back, 4 bases at V and 8 bases at J, with 10 bases in the middle. The CDR3 sequence is CASSPLGDEQFF. CDR3 in DNA: TGTGCCAGCAGCCCCCTTGGAGATGAGCAGTTCTTC.

Points on this clone: Germline is not matched at one junction end, which may reflect a read error. The chain employs TRBV28 and TRBJ2-7, with 8 bases matching TRBD1. The CDR3 loop spans 16 amino acids. Germline V lookup: CDR1 MDHEN, CDR2 SYDVKM. CDR3 coding DNA: TGTGCCAGCAGTTTGGCCCAGGGACAGGCTTCCTCCGAGCAGTACTTC. Protein sequence: CASSLAQGQASSEQYF.

V and J are TRBV18 and TRBJ1-2; D possibly corresponds to TRBD1 (6 bases). The CDR3 consists of 14 residues. Trimming took 3 bases from V and 2 from J, leaving 10 bases between them. Germline V CDR1 and CDR2: KGHSH, LQKENI. This CDR3 is CASSPTDRNYGYTF. DNA for the CDR3: TGTGCCAGCTCACCGACTGACAGGAACTATGGCTACACCTTC.

The V and J genes are TRBV5-1 and TRBJ2-1; possibly TRBD1 for D (6 bases). The V end was cut by 7 bases, the J end by 7 bases, with 18 bases between. In germline, CDR1 is SGHRS, CDR2 YFSETQ. This CDR3 region has 14 residues. CDR3 protein: CASCTGHPSNEQFF. CDR3 nucleotide sequence: TGCGCCAGCTGTACGGGACACCCCTCTAATGAGCAGTTCTTC.

V and J are TRBV5-4 and TRBJ1-5, with a weak D call TRBD1 (6 bases). The length of the CDR3 is 15 residues. The V end lost 0 bases, the J end lost 4 bases, and 11 bases lay between the germline ends. Germline V CDR1 and CDR2: SGHNT, YYREEE (reference sequence). CDR3 sequence: CASSLEGGGNQPQHF. The CDR3 nucleotides read TGTGCCAGCAGCTTGGAAGGGGGGGGAAATCAGCCCCAGCATTTT.

The rearrangement joins TRBV19 to TRBJ1-2, with 9 bases aligning to TRBD1. The ends lost 5 bases at V and 5 bases at J; junction bases unmatched: 6. Germline V CDR1 and CDR2: LNHDA, SQIVND (reference sequence). The CDR3 length is 14 residues. The CDR3 coding sequence is TGTGCCAGTAGTCTTCGGGACAGGGAGTATGGCTACACCTTC. It encodes CASSLRDREYGYTF.

This rearrangement joins TRBV19 to TRBJ2-6; D gene ambiguous. The V and J ends lost 5 bases and 0 bases respectively, with 5 bases between them. The CDR3 runs to 14 residues. The germline gives CDR1 LNHDA, CDR2 SQIVND (reference sequence). The CDR3 coding sequence is TGTGCCAGTAGTTTGAGCTCTGGGGCCAACGTCCTGACTTTC. Encoded protein: CASSLSSGANVLTF.

This rearrangement joins TRBV6-5 to TRBJ2-2; D remains ambiguous. Germline V gene lookup returns CDR1 MNHEY and CDR2 SVGAGI. The CDR3 is 14 residues long. The V end was cut by 5 bases, the J end by 1 base, with 8 bases between. The CDR3 DNA sequence: TGTGCCAGCAGTCGTACAGAGAACACCGGGGAGCTGTTTTTT. Protein sequence: CASSRTENTGELFF.

The gene calls are TRBV15 and TRBJ2-7, with 9 nucleotides matching TRBD1. Looked up from germline, CDR1 is LNHNV and CDR2 is YYDKDF (reference sequence). The J segment lost 5 bases and the V segment lost 5 bases, leaving 10 bases of the junction unmatched. This CDR3 region has 15 residues. CDR3 sequence reads: CATSRDWDRDHEQYF. The CDR3 DNA reads TGTGCCACCAGCCGGGATTGGGACAGGGACCACGAGCAGTACTTC.

The CDR3 bases are TGCGCCAGCAGCCAAGAGAGGGTCCGTCCCTACGAGCAGTACTTC. Residues: CASSQERVRPYEQYF. The V and J genes are TRBV4-1 and TRBJ2-7; tentative D call: TRBD2 (5 bases). The CDR3 runs to 15 residues. Germline V gene lookup returns CDR1 MGHRA and CDR2 YSYEKL. V lost 0 bases and J lost 2, with 11 bases in between.

The chain is built from TRBV5-6 and TRBJ1-5, with 7 nucleotides matching TRBD1. This CDR3 has 13 amino acids. Germline lookup yields CDR1 SGHDT and CDR2 YYEEEE. J gave up 5 bases and V 3 bases, and 2 bases lay outside the gene matches. The CDR3 is CASSSTGHQPQHF. The CDR3 DNA follows: TGTGCCAGCAGCTCGACAGGGCATCAGCCCCAGCATTTT.

About this clone itself: Relative to the germline gene, one junction end is altered; a read error may explain this. The chain has TRBV6-1 and TRBJ2-7; 7 bases agree with TRBD2. The CDR3 covers 16 residues. The germline V gene encodes CDR1 MNHNS and CDR2 SASEGT. DNA of the CDR3: TGTGCCAGCACTGAACTAGCGAGTACTCCCTCCTACGAGCAGTACTTC. Amino acids: CASTELASTPSYEQYF.

The chain combines TRBV7-2 with TRBJ2-5; 7 bases are shared with TRBD1. This CDR3 has 15 residues. Germline loops: CDR1 SGHTA, CDR2 FQGNSA. J lost 1 base, V lost 4 bases, and 6 bases had no gene match. CDR3: CASSSSTGAQETQYF. In DNA, the CDR3 is TGTGCCAGCAGCTCTTCTACAGGGGCCCAAGAGACCCAGTACTTC.